Ten or more counts support the clone carrying this T cell receptor (beta chain). This specimen belongs to a study of T cells in Graves' hyperthyroidism and ophthalmopathy. Using RNA transcripts as the source, TCR beta CDR3 regions were amplified. The primer set for the first-round RT-PCR of the TCR CDR3 was HTBI. TCRdb called the multiplex PCR reads again in MiXCR, with one record for every CDR3 protein. Counted here are hundreds of thousands of distinct CDR3 sequences, about 20% occurring once; the ten biggest clones make up around two thirds. Trimming pared 5 bases from V and 6 bases from J, leaving 20 bases between. The CDR3 totals 15 residues. An approximately 10 ml volume of fresh peripheral blood provided the PBMCs.

Material for sequencing was blood. J is TRBJ2-7 and V is TRBV12-3 or TRBV12-4, with a tentative D call TRBD1 (6 bases). This receptor was identified in a man younger than 45 with Graves' ophthalmopathy. This chain's CDR3 is CASSPRQAGVSEQYF. The DNA of the CDR3 is TGTGCCAGCAGTCCTCGACAGGCCGGGGTATCCGAGCAGTACTTC.